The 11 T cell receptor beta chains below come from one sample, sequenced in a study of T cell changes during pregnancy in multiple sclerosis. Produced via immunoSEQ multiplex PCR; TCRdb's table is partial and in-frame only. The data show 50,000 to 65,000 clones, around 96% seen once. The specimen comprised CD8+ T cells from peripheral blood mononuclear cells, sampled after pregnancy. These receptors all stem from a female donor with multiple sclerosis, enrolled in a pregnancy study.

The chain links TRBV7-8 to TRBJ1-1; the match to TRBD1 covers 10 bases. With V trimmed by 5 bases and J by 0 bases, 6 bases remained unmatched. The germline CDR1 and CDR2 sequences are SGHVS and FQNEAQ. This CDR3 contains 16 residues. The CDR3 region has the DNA TGTGCCAGCAGCGAGGGGACAGGGGCGTTGAACACTGAAGCTTTCTTT. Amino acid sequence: CASSEGTGALNTEAFF.

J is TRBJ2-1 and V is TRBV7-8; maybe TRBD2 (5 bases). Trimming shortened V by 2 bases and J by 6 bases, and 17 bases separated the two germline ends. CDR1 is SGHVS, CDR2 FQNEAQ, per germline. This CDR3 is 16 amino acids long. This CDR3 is CASSLSLSTRGNEQFF. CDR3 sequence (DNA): TGTGCCAGCAGCTTAAGCTTGTCTACCCGGGGCAATGAGCAGTTCTTC.

The CDR3 region has the DNA TGTGCCACCTCCCCTCGAGGGGGCGAGGATGAAGCTTTCTTT. Translation: CATSPRGGEDEAFF. This chain uses TRBV15 with TRBJ1-1; 7 nucleotides align to TRBD1. The CDR3 has 14 residues. CDR1 LNHNV and CDR2 YYDKDF come from the germline V gene (reference sequence). V dropped 8 bases and J dropped 7; count of bases not matched to a gene: 13.

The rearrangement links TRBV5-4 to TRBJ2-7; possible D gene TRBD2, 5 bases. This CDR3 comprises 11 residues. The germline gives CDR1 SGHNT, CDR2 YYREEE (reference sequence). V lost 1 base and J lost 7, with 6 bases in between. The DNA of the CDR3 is TGTGCCAGCAGCTTGAGCGGAGAGCAGTACTTC. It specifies CASSLSGEQYF.

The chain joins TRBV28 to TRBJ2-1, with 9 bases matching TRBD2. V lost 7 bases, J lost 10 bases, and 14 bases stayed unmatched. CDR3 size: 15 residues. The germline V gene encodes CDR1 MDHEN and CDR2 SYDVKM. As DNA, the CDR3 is TGTGCCAGCACCCCGGAGCGGGAGGCCTCTCGGGAGCAGTTCTTC. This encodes CASTPEREASREQFF.

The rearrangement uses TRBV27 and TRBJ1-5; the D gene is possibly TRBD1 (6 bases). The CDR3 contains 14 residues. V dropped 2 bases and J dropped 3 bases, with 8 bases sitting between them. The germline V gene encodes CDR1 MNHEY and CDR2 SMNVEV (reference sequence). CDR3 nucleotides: TGTGCCAGCAGTTTAACAGGGATCAATCAGCCCCAGCATTTT. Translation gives CASSLTGINQPQHF.

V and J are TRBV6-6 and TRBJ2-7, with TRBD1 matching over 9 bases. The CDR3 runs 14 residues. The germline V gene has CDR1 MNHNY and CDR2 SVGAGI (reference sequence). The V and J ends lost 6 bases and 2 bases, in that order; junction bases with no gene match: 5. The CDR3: CASRHRDRAYEQYF. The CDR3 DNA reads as TGTGCCAGCAGGCACCGGGACAGGGCCTACGAGCAGTACTTC.

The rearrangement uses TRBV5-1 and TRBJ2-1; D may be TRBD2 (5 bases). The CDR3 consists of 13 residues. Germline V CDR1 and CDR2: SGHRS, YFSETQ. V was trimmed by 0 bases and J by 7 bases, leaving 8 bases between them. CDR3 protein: CASSLGTSNEQFF. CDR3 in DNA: TGCGCCAGCAGCTTGGGTACTAGTAATGAGCAGTTCTTC. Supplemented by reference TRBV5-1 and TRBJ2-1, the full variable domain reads KAGVTQTPRYLIKTRGQQVTLSCSPISGHRSVSWYQQTPGQGLQFLFEYFSETQRNKGNFPGRFSGRQFSNSRSEMNVSTLELGDSALYLCASSLGTSNEQFFGPGTRLTVL.

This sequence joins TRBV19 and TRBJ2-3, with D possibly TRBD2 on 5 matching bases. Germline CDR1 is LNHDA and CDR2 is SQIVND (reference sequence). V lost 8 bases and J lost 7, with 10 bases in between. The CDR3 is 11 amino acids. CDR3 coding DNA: TGTGCCAGTTCAAGGGAGTATACGCAGTATTTT. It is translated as CASSREYTQYF. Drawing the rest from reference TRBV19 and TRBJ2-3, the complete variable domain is DGGITQSPKYLFRKEGQNVTLSCEQNLNHDAMYWYRQDPGQGLRLIYYSQIVNDFQKGDIAEGYSVSREKKESFPLTVTSAQKNPTAFYLCASSREYTQYFGPGTRLTVL.

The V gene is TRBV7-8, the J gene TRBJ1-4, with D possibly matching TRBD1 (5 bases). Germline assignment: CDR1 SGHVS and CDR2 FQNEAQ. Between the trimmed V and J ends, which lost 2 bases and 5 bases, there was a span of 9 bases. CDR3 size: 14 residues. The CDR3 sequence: CASSLYGGNEKLFF. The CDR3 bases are TGTGCCAGCAGCTTATACGGGGGGAATGAAAAACTGTTTTTT.

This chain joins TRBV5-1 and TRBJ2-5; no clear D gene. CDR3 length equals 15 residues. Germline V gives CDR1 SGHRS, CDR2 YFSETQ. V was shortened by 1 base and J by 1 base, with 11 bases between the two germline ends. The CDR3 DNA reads TGCGCCAGCAGCTTGACGCTCAGTGGCCAAGAGACCCAGTACTTC. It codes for CASSLTLSGQETQYF.